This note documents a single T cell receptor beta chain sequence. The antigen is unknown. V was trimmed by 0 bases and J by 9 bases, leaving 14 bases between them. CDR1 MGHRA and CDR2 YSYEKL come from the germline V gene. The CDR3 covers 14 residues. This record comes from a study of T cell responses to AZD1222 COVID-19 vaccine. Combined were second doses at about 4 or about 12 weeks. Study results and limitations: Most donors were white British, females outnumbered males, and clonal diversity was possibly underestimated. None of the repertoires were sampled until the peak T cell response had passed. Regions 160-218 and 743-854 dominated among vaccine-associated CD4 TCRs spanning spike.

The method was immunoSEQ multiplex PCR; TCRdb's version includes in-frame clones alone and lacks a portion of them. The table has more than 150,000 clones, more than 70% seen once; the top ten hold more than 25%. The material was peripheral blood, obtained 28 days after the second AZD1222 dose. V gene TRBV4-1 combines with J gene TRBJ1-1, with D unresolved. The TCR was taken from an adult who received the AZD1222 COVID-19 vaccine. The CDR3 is CASSQEVRPSKAFF. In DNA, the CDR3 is TGCGCCAGCAGCCAAGAGGTCAGGCCCTCCAAAGCTTTCTTT.